Listed here is a single TCR beta chain. This sample was included in a study of PD-1 blockade in classical Hodgkin lymphoma. This CDR3 region has 22 residues. Using immunoSEQ multiplex PCR, the repertoire was profiled, and TCRdb retains in-frame clones only, with some absent. The sample carries about 47,000 clones, around 87% recorded once. Described time point: cycle 4 day 1 (C4D1), after less than seven weeks of nivolumab. Each of the patients experienced relapse following autologous stem cell transplantation, and their brentuximab vedotin exposure differed. The chain has TRBV12-2 and TRBJ2-4; TRBD1, the D gene given by the table, was not confirmed from the DNA. TRBV12-2 is listed as a pseudogene. This clonotype originated in a human donor with classical Hodgkin lymphoma. Specimen: peripheral blood mononuclear cells (PBMCs), collected before the fourth cycle of nivolumab. The CDR3 nucleotides are TGTGCAAGTCGCTTAGATCCGACAGGGGGCGCGGGGGGAACCCTAGCCAAAAACATTCAGTACTTC. Amino acids: CASRLDPTGGAGGTLAKNIQYF.